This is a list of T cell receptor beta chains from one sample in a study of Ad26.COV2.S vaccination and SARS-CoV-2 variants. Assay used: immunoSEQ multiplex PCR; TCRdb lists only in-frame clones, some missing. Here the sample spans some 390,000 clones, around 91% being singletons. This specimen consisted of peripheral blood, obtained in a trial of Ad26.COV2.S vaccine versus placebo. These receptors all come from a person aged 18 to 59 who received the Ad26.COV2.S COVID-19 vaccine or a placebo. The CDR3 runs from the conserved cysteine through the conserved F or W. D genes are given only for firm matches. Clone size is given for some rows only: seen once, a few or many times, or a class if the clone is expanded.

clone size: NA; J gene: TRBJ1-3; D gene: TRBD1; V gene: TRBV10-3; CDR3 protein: CAIRLTGRSGNTIYF; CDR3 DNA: TGTGCCATCAGATTGACAGGGAGATCTGGAAACACCATATATTTT
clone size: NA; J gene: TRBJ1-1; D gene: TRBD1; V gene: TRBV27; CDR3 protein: CASSLGTAVNTEAFF; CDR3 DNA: TGTGCCAGCAGTCTAGGGACAGCCGTCAACACTGAAGCTTTCTTT
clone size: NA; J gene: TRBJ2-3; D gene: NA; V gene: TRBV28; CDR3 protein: CASSTYPGTDTQYF; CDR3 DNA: TGTGCCAGCAGCACCTACCCTGGCACAGATACGCAGTATTTT
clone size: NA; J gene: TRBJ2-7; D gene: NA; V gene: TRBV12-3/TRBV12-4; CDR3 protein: CASQGGYEQYF; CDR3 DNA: TGTGCCAGTCAGGGAGGCTACGAGCAGTACTTC
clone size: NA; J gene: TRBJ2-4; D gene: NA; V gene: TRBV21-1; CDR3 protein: CASSRRELGQRNIQYF; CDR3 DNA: TGTGCCAGCAGCAGAAGGGAACTTGGACAGCGAAACATTCAGTACTTC
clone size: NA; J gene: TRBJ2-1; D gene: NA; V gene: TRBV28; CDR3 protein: CASSIRASYNEQFF; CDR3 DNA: TGTGCCAGCAGCATTCGCGCCTCCTACAATGAGCAGTTCTTC
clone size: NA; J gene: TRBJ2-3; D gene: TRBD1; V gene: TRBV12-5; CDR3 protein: CASGRDSLTDTQYF; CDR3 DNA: TGTGCTAGTGGTCGGGACAGTCTCACAGATACGCAGTATTTT
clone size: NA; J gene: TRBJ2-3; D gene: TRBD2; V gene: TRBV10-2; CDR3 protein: CASSASGRYTDTQYF; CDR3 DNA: TGCGCCAGCAGCGCTAGCGGGAGGTACACAGATACGCAGTATTTT
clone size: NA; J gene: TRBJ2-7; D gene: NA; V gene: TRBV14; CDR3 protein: CASSQDPAGLYEQYF; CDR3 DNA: TGTGCCAGCAGCCAAGATCCGGCAGGGCTCTACGAGCAGTACTTC
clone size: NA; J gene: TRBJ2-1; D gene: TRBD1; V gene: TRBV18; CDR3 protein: CASSPPGQGAFNEQFF; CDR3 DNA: TGTGCCAGCTCACCACCGGGACAGGGGGCATTCAATGAGCAGTTCTTC
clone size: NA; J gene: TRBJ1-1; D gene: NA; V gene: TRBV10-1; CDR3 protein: CASSESPQQRNTEAFF; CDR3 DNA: TGCGCCAGCAGTGAGTCTCCCCAACAGAGGAACACTGAAGCTTTCTTT
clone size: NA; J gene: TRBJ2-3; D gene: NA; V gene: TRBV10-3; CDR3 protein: CAIRQTDTQYF; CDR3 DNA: TGTGCCATCAGGCAGACAGATACGCAGTATTTT
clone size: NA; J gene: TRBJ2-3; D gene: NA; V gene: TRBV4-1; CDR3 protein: CASSRGEPDTQYF; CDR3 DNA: TGCGCCAGCAGCAGGGGAGAGCCAGATACGCAGTATTTT
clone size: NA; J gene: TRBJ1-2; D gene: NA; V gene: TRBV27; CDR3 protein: CASSLSEGTTHYGYTF; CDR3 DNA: TGTGCCAGCAGTTTATCCGAGGGTACCACTCACTATGGCTACACCTTC
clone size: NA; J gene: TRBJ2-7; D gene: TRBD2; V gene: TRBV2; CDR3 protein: CASLAGGYEQYF; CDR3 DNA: TGTGCCAGTTTAGCGGGAGGTTACGAGCAGTACTTC
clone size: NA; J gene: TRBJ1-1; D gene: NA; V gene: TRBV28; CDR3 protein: CASSLRQLRGTEAFF; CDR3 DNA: TGTGCCAGCAGTTTAAGGCAGCTTCGTGGGACTGAAGCTTTCTTT
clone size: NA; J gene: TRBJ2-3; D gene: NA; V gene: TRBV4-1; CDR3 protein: CASSQDWGRDTQYF; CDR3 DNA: TGCGCCAGCAGCCAAGATTGGGGGCGAGATACGCAGTATTTT
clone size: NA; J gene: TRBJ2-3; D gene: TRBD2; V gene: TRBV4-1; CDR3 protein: CASSPMGQIGTSGRTDTQYF; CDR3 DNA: TGCGCCAGCAGCCCTATGGGACAGATCGGGACTAGCGGGAGAACAGATACGCAGTATTTT
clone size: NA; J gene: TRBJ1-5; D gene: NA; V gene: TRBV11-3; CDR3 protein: CASSQGLGSNQPQHF; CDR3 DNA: TGTGCCAGCAGCCAAGGTCTGGGGAGCAATCAGCCCCAGCATTTT
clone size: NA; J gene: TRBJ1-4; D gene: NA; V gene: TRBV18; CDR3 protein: CASSPPSQGGEKLFF; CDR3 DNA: TGTGCCAGCTCACCACCGAGCCAGGGCGGCGAAAAACTGTTTTTT
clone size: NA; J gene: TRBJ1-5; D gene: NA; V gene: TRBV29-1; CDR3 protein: CSVVENSNQPQHF; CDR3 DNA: TGCAGCGTTGTGGAGAATAGCAATCAGCCCCAGCATTTT
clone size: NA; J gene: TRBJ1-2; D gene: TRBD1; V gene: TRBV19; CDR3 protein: CASSTRPGTGRDYGYTF; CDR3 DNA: TGTGCCAGTAGTACCCGACCCGGGACAGGGCGTGACTATGGCTACACCTTC
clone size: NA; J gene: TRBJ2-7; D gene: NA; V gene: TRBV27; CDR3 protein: CASSLLGSPWSSYEQYF; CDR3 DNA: TGTGCCAGCAGTTTACTAGGGAGTCCGTGGAGCTCCTACGAGCAGTACTTC
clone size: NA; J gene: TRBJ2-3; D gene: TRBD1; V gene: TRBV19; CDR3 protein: CASSYPYGQGSTDTQYF; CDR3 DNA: TGTGCCAGTAGCTACCCCTACGGACAGGGTAGCACAGATACGCAGTATTTT
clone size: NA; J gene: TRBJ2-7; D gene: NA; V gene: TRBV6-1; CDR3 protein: CASSEYGQGEQYF; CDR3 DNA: TGTGCCAGCAGTGAATATGGGCAGGGGGAGCAGTACTTC
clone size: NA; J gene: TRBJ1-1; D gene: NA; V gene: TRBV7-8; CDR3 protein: CASSTPVRDEAFF; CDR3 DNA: TGTGCCAGCAGTACCCCGGTGCGGGACGAAGCTTTCTTT
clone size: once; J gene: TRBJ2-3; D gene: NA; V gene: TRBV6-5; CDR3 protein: CASSVGPDTQYF; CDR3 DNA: TGTGCCAGCAGCGTCGGTCCGGATACGCAGTATTTT
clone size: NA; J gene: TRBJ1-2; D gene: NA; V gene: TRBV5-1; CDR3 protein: CASSFILGGQNYGYTF; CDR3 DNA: TGCGCCAGCAGCTTTATTTTAGGTGGGCAAAACTATGGCTACACCTTC
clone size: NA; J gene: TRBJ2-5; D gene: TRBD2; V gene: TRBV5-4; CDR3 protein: CASSSTGGHRETQYF; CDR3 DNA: TGTGCCAGCAGCTCTACGGGGGGGCATCGAGAGACCCAGTACTTC
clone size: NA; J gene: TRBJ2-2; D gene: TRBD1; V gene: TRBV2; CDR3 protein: CASIRTGFGELFF; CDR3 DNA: TGTGCCAGCATCAGGACAGGGTTCGGGGAGCTGTTTTTT
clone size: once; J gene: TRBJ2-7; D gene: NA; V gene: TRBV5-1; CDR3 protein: CASSPGGTDPYEQYF; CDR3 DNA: TGCGCCAGCAGCCCGGGGGGGACAGACCCCTACGAGCAGTACTTC
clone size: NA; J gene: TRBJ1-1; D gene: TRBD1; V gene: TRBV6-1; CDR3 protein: CASSEGETGGTEAFF; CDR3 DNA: TGTGCCAGCAGTGAAGGTGAGACAGGGGGCACTGAAGCTTTCTTT
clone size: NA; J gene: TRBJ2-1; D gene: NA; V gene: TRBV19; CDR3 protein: CASSSRTFGNEQFF; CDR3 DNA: TGTGCCAGTAGTTCCCGGACGTTCGGGAATGAGCAGTTCTTC
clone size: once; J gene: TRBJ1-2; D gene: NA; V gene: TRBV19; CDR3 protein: CASSMGMRAGGYTF; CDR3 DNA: TGTGCCAGTAGTATGGGGATGAGGGCTGGAGGCTACACCTTC
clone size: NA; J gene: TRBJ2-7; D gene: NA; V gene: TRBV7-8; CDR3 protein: CASSLSGGRPYEQYF; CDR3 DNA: TGTGCCAGCAGCTTATCGGGGGGCCGCCCCTACGAGCAGTACTTC
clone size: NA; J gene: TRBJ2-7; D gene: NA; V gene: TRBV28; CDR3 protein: CASRDLRSYEQYF; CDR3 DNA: TGTGCCAGCAGGGACCTCCGCTCCTACGAGCAGTACTTC
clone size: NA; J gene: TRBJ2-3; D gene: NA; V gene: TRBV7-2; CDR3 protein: CASSSEPTDTQYF; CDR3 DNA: TGTGCCAGCAGCTCCGAGCCGACAGATACGCAGTATTTT
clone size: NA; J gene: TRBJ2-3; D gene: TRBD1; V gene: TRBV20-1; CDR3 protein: CSASQGAKDTQYF; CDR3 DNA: TGCAGTGCTAGTCAGGGGGCAAAGGATACGCAGTATTTT
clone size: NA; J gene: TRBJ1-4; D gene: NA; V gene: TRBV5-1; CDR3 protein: CASSLGSSNEKLFF; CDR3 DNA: TGCGCCAGCAGCTTGGGCTCTTCTAATGAAAAACTGTTTTTT
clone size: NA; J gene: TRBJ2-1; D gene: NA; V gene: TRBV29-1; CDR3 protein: CSVRRAYNEQFF; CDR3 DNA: TGCAGCGTTCGGCGTGCTTACAATGAGCAGTTCTTC
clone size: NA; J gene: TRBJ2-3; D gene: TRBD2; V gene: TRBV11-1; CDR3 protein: CASSLGLGWDTQYF; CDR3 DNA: TGTGCCAGCAGCTTGGGACTAGGTTGGGATACGCAGTATTTT